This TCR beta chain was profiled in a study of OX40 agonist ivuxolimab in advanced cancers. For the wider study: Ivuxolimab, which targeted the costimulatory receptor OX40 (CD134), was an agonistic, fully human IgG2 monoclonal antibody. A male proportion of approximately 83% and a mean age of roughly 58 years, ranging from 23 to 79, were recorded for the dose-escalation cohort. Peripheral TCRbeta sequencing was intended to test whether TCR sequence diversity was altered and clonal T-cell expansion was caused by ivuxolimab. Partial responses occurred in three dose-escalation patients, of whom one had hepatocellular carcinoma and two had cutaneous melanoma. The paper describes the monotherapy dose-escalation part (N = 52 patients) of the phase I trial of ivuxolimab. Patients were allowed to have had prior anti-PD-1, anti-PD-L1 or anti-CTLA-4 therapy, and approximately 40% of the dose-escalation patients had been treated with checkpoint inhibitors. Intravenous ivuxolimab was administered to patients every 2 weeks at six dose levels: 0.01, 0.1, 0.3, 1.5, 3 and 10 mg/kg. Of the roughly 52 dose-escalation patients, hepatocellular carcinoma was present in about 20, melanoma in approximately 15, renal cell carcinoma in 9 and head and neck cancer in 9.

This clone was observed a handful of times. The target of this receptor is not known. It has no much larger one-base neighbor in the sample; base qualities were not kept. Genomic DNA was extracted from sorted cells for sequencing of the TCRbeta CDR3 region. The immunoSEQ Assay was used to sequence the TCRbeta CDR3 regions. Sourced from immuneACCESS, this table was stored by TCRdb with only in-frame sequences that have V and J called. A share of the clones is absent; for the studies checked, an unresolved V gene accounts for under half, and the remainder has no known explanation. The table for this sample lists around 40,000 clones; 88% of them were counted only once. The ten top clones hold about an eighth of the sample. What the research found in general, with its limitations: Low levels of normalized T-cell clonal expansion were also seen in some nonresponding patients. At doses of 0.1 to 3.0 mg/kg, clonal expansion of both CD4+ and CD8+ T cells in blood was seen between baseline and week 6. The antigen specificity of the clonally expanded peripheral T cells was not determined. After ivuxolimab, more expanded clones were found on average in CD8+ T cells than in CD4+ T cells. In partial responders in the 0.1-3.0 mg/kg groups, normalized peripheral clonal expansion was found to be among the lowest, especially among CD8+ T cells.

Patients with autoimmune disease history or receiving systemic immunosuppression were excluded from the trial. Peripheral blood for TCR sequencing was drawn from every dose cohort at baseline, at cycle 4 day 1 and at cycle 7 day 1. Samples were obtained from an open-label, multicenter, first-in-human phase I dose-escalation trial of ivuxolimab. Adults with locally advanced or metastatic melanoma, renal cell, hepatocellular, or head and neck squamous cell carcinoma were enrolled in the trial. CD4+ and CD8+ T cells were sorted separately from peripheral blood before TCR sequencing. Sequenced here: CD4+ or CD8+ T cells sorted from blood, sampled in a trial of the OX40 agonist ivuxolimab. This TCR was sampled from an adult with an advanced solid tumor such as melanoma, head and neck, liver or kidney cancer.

The DNA is TGCGCCAGCAGCTTGGTTGGGGGGCGAGTTCTAAACACCGGGGAGCTGTTTTTT. Its protein product is CASSLVGGRVLNTGELFF. This chain joins TRBV5-1 to TRBJ2-2; the D region is possibly TRBD1 or TRBD2, each matching across 6 bases. V was cut back by 0 bases and J by 2 bases, leaving a gap of 17 bases between them. Including the terminal cysteine and phenylalanine, the CDR3 comprises 18 residues. Just CDR3 DNA is preserved here, 54 bases in frame from base 1. The germline V gene sets CDR1 to SGHRS and CDR2 to YFSETQ.